The source of this TCR beta chain is a study of cytomegalovirus exposure and HLA in healthy donors. Study conclusions and caveats: Sequencing depth across donors, presence/absence analyses assumed, was roughly uniform.

Both 60 Vbeta primers and 13 Jbeta primers went into the PCR. Data came from immunoSEQ multiplex PCR; TCRdb stores just in-frame clones and leaves some out. Of about 150,000 clones detected, roughly 70% appear once; the ten largest clones hold 5% to 5.5%. CDR3 length: 12 residues. The ends were cut back, 3 bases at V and 7 bases at J, with 11 bases in the middle. Per germline, CDR1 SGDLS and CDR2 YYNGEE. On this clone itself: Its antigen remains unknown.

The sequence derives from a woman between 18 and 30 years old in good health and CMV-seropositive. The sequencing input was PBMCs. V is TRBV9 and J is TRBJ2-7, with D possibly being TRBD1 (6 bases). CDR3 sequence: CASSGGTSEQYF. DNA for the CDR3: TGTGCCAGCAGCGGGGGGACATCAGAGCAGTACTTC.